The 18 T cell receptor beta chains given below trace back to one sample, sequenced in a study of shared clonotypes between healthy human individuals. Generated by immunoSEQ multiplex PCR, the TCRdb table keeps only in-frame clones and is missing some. The data contain roughly 490,000 clones, about 82% of them seen just once; the ten biggest clones take up 10% to 15%. The sequenced sample consisted of PBMCs. The receptors were gathered from a woman between 40 and 50 years old in good health. Some clones in this sample may be carry-over from other donors' samples.

The rearrangement links TRBV13 to TRBJ2-7; TRBD2 matches 10 bases. With 4 bases clipped from V and 0 bases from J, the junction kept 3 bases outside the gene matches. Germline V gives CDR1 PRHDT, CDR2 FYEKMQ (reference sequence). This CDR3 has 15 amino acids. The CDR3 DNA is TGTGCCAGCAGCTCCGGACTAGCGGCCTCCTACGAGCAGTACTTC. Translation: CASSSGLAASYEQYF.

The rearrangement uses TRBV7-6 and TRBJ2-3; D unclear. Germline values: CDR1 SGHVS, CDR2 FNYEAQ. The V end was cut by 1 base, the J end by 2 bases, with 13 bases between. The CDR3 has 16 amino acids. Written as DNA, the CDR3 is TGTGCCAGCAGCTTAGGTTGGGGTGGGGACACAGATACGCAGTATTTT. Amino acid sequence: CASSLGWGGDTDTQYF.

V and J are TRBV30 and TRBJ2-5; D unresolved. The J call could be wrong; TRBJ2-7 is a better fit for the DNA end. Germline CDR1 GTSNPN, CDR2 SVGIG (reference sequence). The CDR3 sequence is 11 residues long. CDR3 amino acids: CAWTAGYEQYF. The CDR3 DNA follows: TGTGCCTGGACGGCCGGTTACGAGCAGTACTTC.

The chain joins TRBV30 to TRBJ2-1, with D hard to call. This CDR3 comprises 14 residues. V was pared by 2 bases and J by 2 bases, with 10 bases between. From germline, CDR1 is GTSNPN and CDR2 SVGIG (reference sequence). CDR3 amino acids: CAWSPVTPYNEQFF. CDR3 bases: TGTGCCTGGAGTCCGGTTACTCCCTACAATGAGCAGTTCTTC.

V and J are TRBV29-1 and TRBJ1-1; D perhaps matches TRBD1 (6 bases). CDR3 size: 11 residues. The germline V gene has CDR1 SQVTM and CDR2 ANQGSEA. V gave up 6 bases and J gave up 2 bases, with 7 bases separating them. The CDR3 sequence is CSVQGNTEAFF. The CDR3 DNA reads TGCAGCGTACAGGGAAACACTGAAGCTTTCTTT.

Only a few counts were recorded for this clone. A far larger clone is only one base removed, so a read error is likely. The chain carries TRBV7-9 and TRBJ2-1; D unresolved. CDR3 length: 15 amino acids. Per the germline V gene, CDR1 is SEHNR and CDR2 is FQNEAQ (reference sequence). The CDR3 bases are TGTGCCAGCAGCTTAGTTCCAGAGGCCTACAATGGGCAGTTCTTC. Translation gives CASSLVPEAYNGQFF.

J is TRBJ2-3 and V is TRBV7-8; TRBD1 agrees at 8 bases. The CDR3 spans 16 residues. The trim removed 5 bases at V and 2 bases at J, leaving 9 bases unmatched. Germline CDR1 and CDR2: SGHVS and FQNEAQ. This CDR3 reads CASSHNPGQDTDTQYF. Written as DNA, the CDR3 is TGTGCCAGCAGCCACAACCCGGGACAGGACACAGATACGCAGTATTTT.

For this clone: Distinct nucleotide sequences in the sample also encode this CDR3. The chain employs TRBV28 and TRBJ1-5; the D is unclear. Trimming shortened V by 3 bases and J by 2 bases, and 8 bases separated the two germline ends. Germline V gene data show CDR1 as MDHEN and CDR2 as SYDVKM. This CDR3 is 14 amino acids long. The CDR3 spells CASSLGGGNQPQHF. The CDR3 DNA is TGTGCCAGCAGTTTGGGTGGGGGCAATCAGCCCCAGCATTTT.

The chain carries TRBV18 and TRBJ2-1; 13 positions match TRBD2. Germline values: CDR1 KGHSH, CDR2 LQKENI. V lost 2 bases, J lost 5 bases, and 3 bases stayed unmatched. The length of the CDR3 is 16 residues. The CDR3 loop reads CASSPKTSGRHNEQFF. CDR3 DNA: TGTGCCAGCTCACCAAAGACTAGCGGGAGGCACAATGAGCAGTTCTTC. Drawing the rest from reference TRBV18 and TRBJ2-1, the complete variable domain is NAGVMQNPRHLVRRRGQEARLRCSPMKGHSHVYWYRQLPEEGLKFMVYLQKENIIDESGMPKERFSAEFPKEGPSILRIQQVVRGDSAAYFCASSPKTSGRHNEQFFGPGTRLTVL.

The rearrangement joins TRBV29-1 to TRBJ2-3, with D perhaps TRBD1 or TRBD2 (5 bases each). CDR1 is SQVTM, CDR2 ANQGSEA, per germline. The CDR3 is made up of 14 amino acids. Between the trimmed V and J ends, which lost 6 bases and 2 bases, there was a span of 15 bases. The CDR3 region has the DNA TGCAGCGTGGCCCGGGACCTAAACACAGATACGCAGTATTTT. It codes for CSVARDLNTDTQYF.

V is TRBV7-3 and J is TRBJ2-7; possible D gene TRBD2, 6 bases. The CDR3 length is 16 residues. Germline V gene lookup returns CDR1 SGHTA and CDR2 FQGTGA. V gave up 3 bases and J gave up 2 bases, with 17 bases separating them. The CDR3 here is CASSLGGGSGTYEQYF. The CDR3 DNA reads as TGTGCCAGCAGCTTGGGGGGAGGCAGCGGAACCTACGAGCAGTACTTC.

This clone occurred once. The gene calls are TRBV5-4 and TRBJ1-1; no firm D call. Per the germline V gene, CDR1 is SGHNT and CDR2 is YYREEE (reference sequence). Trimming removed 4 bases at V and 5 bases at J, with 12 bases between. This CDR3 contains 13 residues. The CDR3 here is CASSQGRKTEAFF. CDR3 DNA: TGTGCCAGCAGCCAAGGTCGAAAGACTGAAGCTTTCTTT.

This clone was seen once. The rearrangement joins TRBV5-1 to TRBJ1-1; possibly TRBD1 for D (6 bases). The ends were cut back, 4 bases at V and 1 base at J, with 14 bases in the middle. Germline V gives CDR1 SGHRS, CDR2 YFSETQ. The CDR3 sequence is 15 residues long. Here the CDR3 reads CASSPPSTGNTEAFF. The CDR3 bases are TGCGCCAGCAGCCCGCCATCGACAGGGAACACTGAAGCTTTCTTT.

This clone was detected once. The V gene is TRBV4-3, the J gene TRBJ2-1; 8 bases are a match to TRBD2. Germline V CDR1 and CDR2: LGHNA, YSLEER. The CDR3 is 21 residues long. V dropped 2 bases and J dropped 0; count of bases not matched to a gene: 18. CDR3 DNA: TGCGCCAGCAGCCAACCCACCCTCCCCGGGAGGGCTCGAGGCTCCTACAATGAGCAGTTCTTC. Amino acid sequence: CASSQPTLPGRARGSYNEQFF.

This clone was found once. The chain employs TRBV18 and TRBJ2-1; no firm D call. V lost 3 bases and J 6 bases, leaving 18 bases between the germline ends. Germline lookup yields CDR1 KGHSH and CDR2 LQKENI. This CDR3 is 16 amino acids long. This chain's CDR3 is CASSPSVGLEGNEQFF. The CDR3 DNA is TGTGCCAGCTCACCTTCGGTGGGGTTGGAAGGCAATGAGCAGTTCTTC.

This chain connects TRBV4-3 to TRBJ2-7; 7 positions agree with TRBD1. Germline V gene sequence: CDR1 LGHNA, CDR2 YSLEER. The length of the CDR3 is 15 residues. With V trimmed by 2 bases and J by 3 bases, 7 bases remained unmatched. As DNA, the CDR3 is TGCGCCAGCAGCCAAAAGGCAGGACAGGACTACGAGCAGTACTTC. Amino acid sequence: CASSQKAGQDYEQYF.

This clone has a handful of counts. The chain joins TRBV6-5 to TRBJ1-1; 8 bases are shared with TRBD1. V lost 7 bases, J lost 0 bases, and 4 bases stayed unmatched. The CDR3 runs 14 residues. In germline, CDR1 is MNHEY, CDR2 SVGAGI. The CDR3 nucleotides are TGTGCCAGCAAAACAGGGGGGTTGAACACTGAAGCTTTCTTT. It is translated as CASKTGGLNTEAFF.

The V and J genes are TRBV18 and TRBJ1-4; 8 nucleotides match TRBD1. Germline CDR1 is KGHSH and CDR2 is LQKENI. After removal of 2 bases from V and 5 bases from J, the junction contained 4 bases not matched to a gene. The CDR3 has 15 amino acids. The CDR3 sequence is CASSPDAGGNEKLFF. For the CDR3, the DNA is TGTGCCAGCTCACCAGACGCAGGGGGCAATGAAAAACTGTTTTTT.